This T cell receptor (beta chain) originates from a study of T cell responses to AZD1222 COVID-19 vaccine. The V and J ends lost 1 base and 6 bases respectively, with 15 bases between them. The V gene's germline CDR1 is LGHNA and CDR2 YNFKEQ. CDR3 length equals 16 residues. The table came from immunoSEQ multiplex PCR; TCRdb's copy has only in-frame clones and leaves some out. The sample lists 200,000 to 300,000 clones; approximately 95% were seen once. This specimen was peripheral blood, taken on day 0 of AZD1222 vaccination. This chain connects TRBV4-2 to TRBJ2-2; D might be TRBD1 or TRBD2, each matching 6 bases. The receptor was derived from an adult in good health. The CDR3 here is CASSQVPGAPPGELFF. The CDR3 coding sequence is TGTGCCAGCAGCCAAGTCCCGGGGGCCCCGCCCGGGGAGCTGTTTTTT.